The 31 T cell receptor beta chains presented below share a single source sample, sequenced in a study of OX40 agonist ivuxolimab in advanced cancers. Some clones are missing from TCRdb's copy, which holds only in-frame ones; the method was immunoSEQ multiplex PCR. The repertoire holds about 26,000 clones, with 80% to 90% as singletons. The sample in question was CD4+ or CD8+ T cells sorted from blood, obtained in a trial of the OX40 agonist ivuxolimab. The receptors derive from an adult with an advanced solid tumor such as melanoma, head and neck, liver or kidney cancer.

To note about this clone: A junction boundary mismatches the germline segment, possibly from a read error. This chain joins TRBV4-1 and TRBJ2-1, with D unclear. Looked up from germline, CDR1 is MGHRA and CDR2 is YSYEKL. The CDR3 spans 13 residues. CDR3 sequence (DNA): TGCGCCAGCAGCCAAGCCTCCAACAATGAGCAGTTCTTC. Translated, it gives CASSQASNNEQFF.

The J gene is TRBJ2-1, the V gene TRBV27, with TRBD2 identical over 9 bases. This CDR3 region has 14 residues. Trimming at V came to 8 bases and at J to 8 bases, leaving 10 bases not matched to a gene. Germline assignment: CDR1 MNHEY and CDR2 SMNVEV (reference sequence). The CDR3 region has the DNA TGTGCCAGCCGCCTGGCGGGAGGGTACGATGAGCAGTTCTTC. It is translated as CASRLAGGYDEQFF.

V and J are TRBV28 and TRBJ2-1; perhaps TRBD2 as D (6 bases). The CDR3 runs 14 residues. Trimming left V 5 bases short and J 2 bases short, with 10 bases between. In germline, CDR1 is MDHEN, CDR2 SYDVKM. The CDR3 is CASSRLGAYNEQFF. CDR3 DNA sequence: TGTGCCAGCAGTCGACTAGGTGCCTACAATGAGCAGTTCTTC.

The DNA of the CDR3 is TGTGCCAGCAGCCCGGGGGGGGATCAGCCCCAGCATTTT. This gives the protein CASSPGGDQPQHF. The chain combines TRBV7-9 with TRBJ1-5, with a tentative D call TRBD1 (5 bases). Germline V gene lookup returns CDR1 SEHNR and CDR2 FQNEAQ (reference sequence). V shed 5 bases and J shed 5 bases, with 10 bases lying between them. This CDR3 contains 13 residues.

This clone was observed a handful of times. V and J are TRBV7-9 and TRBJ2-5, with unresolved D. CDR3 size: 11 residues. Germline-derived CDR1 and CDR2 are SEHNR and FQNEAQ (reference sequence). Trimming shortened V by 1 base and J by 7 bases, and 4 bases separated the two germline ends. For the CDR3, the DNA is TGTGCCAGCAGCTTAGGGGCGACCCAGTACTTC. This sequence encodes CASSLGATQYF.

This chain links TRBV7-8 with TRBJ1-1; D call uncertain. Germline loops: CDR1 SGHVS, CDR2 FQNEAQ. The CDR3 spans 15 residues. V lost 1 base and J 3 bases, leaving 12 bases between the germline ends. The CDR3 protein is CASSLGGGRDTEAFF. CDR3 DNA sequence: TGTGCCAGCAGCTTAGGGGGAGGGCGGGACACTGAAGCTTTCTTT.

This rearrangement joins TRBV7-9 to TRBJ1-5; D is possibly TRBD1 (5 bases). CDR1 SEHNR and CDR2 FQNEAQ come from the germline V gene (reference sequence). V lost 5 bases and J 1 base, leaving 9 bases between the germline ends. This CDR3 is built from 14 residues. The CDR3 sequence is CASSTWDSNQPQHF. Written as DNA, the CDR3 is TGTGCCAGCAGCACCTGGGACAGCAATCAGCCCCAGCATTTT. The full variable domain, with the rest looked up from reference TRBV7-9 and TRBJ1-5, is DTGVSQNPRHKITKRGQNVTFRCDPISEHNRLYWYRQTLGQGPEFLTYFQNEAQLEKSRLLSDRFSAERPKGSFSTLEIQRTEQGDSAMYLCASSTWDSNQPQHFGDGTRLSIL.

The V and J genes are TRBV7-9 and TRBJ2-1, with TRBD2 matching 9 bases. Germline V gene lookup returns CDR1 SEHNR and CDR2 FQNEAQ (reference sequence). The CDR3 loop spans 15 amino acids. V lost 6 bases to trimming and J lost 4 bases; unmatched junction nucleotides: 7. The CDR3 is CASRSVAGVYNEQFF. As DNA, the CDR3 is TGTGCCAGCAGAAGCGTAGCGGGGGTGTACAATGAGCAGTTCTTC.

The chain combines TRBV5-4 with TRBJ2-2; D might be TRBD1 (7 bases). Trimming cost V 4 bases and J 2 bases, with 15 bases left between them. Germline V CDR1 and CDR2: SGHNT, YYREEE (reference sequence). The CDR3 extends over 16 amino acids. The CDR3 nucleotides are TGTGCCAGCAGCCCCCGCGGGGACAGTAACACCGGGGAGCTGTTTTTT. Residues: CASSPRGDSNTGELFF.

The chain couples TRBV7-9 to TRBJ1-1; tentatively, D is TRBD1 (5 bases). Germline V gene lookup returns CDR1 SEHNR and CDR2 FQNEAQ (reference sequence). CDR3 length equals 13 residues. Deletions cut 2 bases from V and 8 bases from J, with 12 bases between. CDR3 sequence: CASSLRGQMEAFF. The CDR3, as DNA: TGTGCCAGCAGCTTAAGGGGTCAAATGGAAGCTTTCTTT.

This rearrangement joins TRBV9 to TRBJ2-1; unclear D gene. The germline V gene has CDR1 SGDLS and CDR2 YYNGEE. The CDR3 is 14 residues long. Deletions cut 4 bases from V and 0 bases from J, with 8 bases between. DNA for the CDR3: TGTGCCAGCAGCCTCGCAGGCTCCTACAATGAGCAGTTCTTC. Amino acids: CASSLAGSYNEQFF.

The chain carries TRBV18 and TRBJ2-2; D gene ambiguous. Deletions cut 0 bases from V and 1 base from J, with 12 bases between. The CDR3 is 17 amino acids. Germline-derived CDR1 and CDR2 are KGHSH and LQKENI. CDR3 bases: TGTGCCAGCTCACCACCGACCTTCGTCCTGAACACCGGGGAGCTGTTTTTT. Encoded protein: CASSPPTFVLNTGELFF.

V and J are TRBV7-9 and TRBJ2-7, with TRBD1 matching 11 bases. CDR1 is SEHNR and CDR2 is FQNEAQ in the germline V gene (reference sequence). The V and J ends lost 5 bases and 1 base, in that order; junction bases with no gene match: 7. CDR3 length equals 16 residues. The CDR3 reads CASSPRTGGISYEQYF. The CDR3 DNA reads as TGTGCCAGCAGCCCTAGGACAGGGGGCATTTCCTACGAGCAGTACTTC.

A single count supports this clone. The chain combines TRBV6-6 with TRBJ1-1; no definite D call. The germline CDR1 and CDR2 sequences are MNHNY and SVGAGI (reference sequence). V was pared by 2 bases and J by 1 base, with 5 bases between. This CDR3 spans 13 amino acids. CDR3 nucleotide sequence: TGTGCCAGCAGTTACGGCCAGAACACTGAAGCTTTCTTT. Translation gives CASSYGQNTEAFF.

V usage is TRBV7-7 and J usage is TRBJ2-1; TRBD1 agrees at 7 bases. CDR1 SSHAT and CDR2 FNYEAQ come from the germline V gene (reference sequence). The CDR3 spans 13 residues. The J segment lost 6 bases and the V segment lost 5 bases, leaving 4 bases of the junction unmatched. The CDR3 coding sequence is TGTGCCAGCAGCCCCTGGACAGGCAATGAGCAGTTCTTC. Translation gives CASSPWTGNEQFF.

This chain links TRBV11-2 with TRBJ2-7; a possible D gene is TRBD1 (6 bases). Germline V gene sequence: CDR1 SGHAT, CDR2 FQNNGV. Trimming shortened V by 5 bases and J by 7 bases, and 12 bases separated the two germline ends. This CDR3 region has 12 residues. CDR3 amino acids: CASSLTGFEQYF. The DNA for the CDR3 is TGTGCCAGCAGCCTCACAGGGTTTGAGCAGTACTTC.

The V call is TRBV7-9, the J call TRBJ2-7, with TRBD1 as a possible D gene (5 bases). V lost 4 bases to trimming and J lost 6 bases, with 16 bases between them. CDR1 is SEHNR, CDR2 FQNEAQ, per germline (reference sequence). The CDR3 sequence is 14 residues long. Here the CDR3 reads CASSSGSRVLEQYF. The CDR3, as DNA: TGTGCCAGCAGCTCTGGGTCCAGGGTTCTCGAGCAGTACTTC. The full variable domain, completed using reference TRBV7-9 and TRBJ2-7, is DTGVSQNPRHKITKRGQNVTFRCDPISEHNRLYWYRQTLGQGPEFLTYFQNEAQLEKSRLLSDRFSAERPKGSFSTLEIQRTEQGDSAMYLCASSSGSRVLEQYFGPGTRLTVT.

The genes are TRBV15 and TRBJ2-5, with 9 positions matching TRBD1. J was trimmed by 0 bases and V by 3 bases; bases with no gene match: 2. Germline assignment: CDR1 LNHNV and CDR2 YYDKDF (reference sequence). The CDR3 spans 15 residues. The CDR3 is CATSSDRGYQETQYF. The CDR3, as DNA: TGTGCCACCAGCAGTGACAGGGGGTACCAAGAGACCCAGTACTTC.

V usage is TRBV6-1 and J usage is TRBJ2-5, with no clear D. V was pared by 0 bases and J by 4 bases, with 15 bases between. Germline V gene sequence: CDR1 MNHNS, CDR2 SASEGT. The CDR3 extends over 16 amino acids. CDR3 sequence (DNA): TGTGCCAGCAGTGAAGCACATTTCCCCCTTGGAGAGACCCAGTACTTC. Its protein is CASSEAHFPLGETQYF.

The chain employs TRBV5-6 and TRBJ2-5; weak D call: TRBD2 (5 bases). Germline CDR1 and CDR2: SGHDT and YYEEEE. The V end was cut by 2 bases, the J end by 2 bases, with 7 bases between. This CDR3 has 13 residues. This CDR3 reads CASSLAVQETQYF. In nucleotides, the CDR3 is TGTGCCAGCAGCTTAGCGGTGCAAGAGACCCAGTACTTC.

V usage is TRBV5-5 and J usage is TRBJ2-3; D is possibly TRBD2 (6 bases). This CDR3 has 16 residues. Germline assignment: CDR1 SGHKS and CDR2 YYEKEE (reference sequence). V lost 0 bases and J 1 base, leaving 12 bases between the germline ends. The CDR3 DNA is TGTGCCAGCAGCTTGGCTACGGGAGCTGGCACAGATACGCAGTATTTT. Residues: CASSLATGAGTDTQYF. The full variable domain, completed using reference TRBV5-5 and TRBJ2-3, is DAGVTQSPTHLIKTRGQQVTLRCSPISGHKSVSWYQQVLGQGPQFIFQYYEKEERGRGNFPDRFSARQFPNYSSELNVNALLLGDSALYLCASSLATGAGTDTQYFGPGTRLTVL.

V is TRBV4-2 and J is TRBJ2-2; D is ambiguous. The CDR3 is made up of 13 amino acids. CDR1 and CDR2 (germline): LGHNA, YNFKEQ. The germline V and J ends were trimmed by 1 base and 8 bases, with 8 bases remaining between them. CDR3: CASSQGLGGELFF. DNA for the CDR3: TGTGCCAGCAGCCAAGGATTGGGAGGGGAGCTGTTTTTT.

The V and J genes are TRBV19 and TRBJ2-1, with 8 bases lining up with TRBD2. V lost 5 bases to trimming and J lost 5 bases; unmatched junction nucleotides: 2. Germline CDR1 is LNHDA and CDR2 is SQIVND (reference sequence). The CDR3 extends over 13 amino acids. CDR3 DNA: TGTGCCAGTAGTGCCGGGGGGGACAATGAGCAGTTCTTC. Translated, it gives CASSAGGDNEQFF.

The CDR3 sequence is CASSYWGGGQETQYF. The CDR3 nucleotides are TGTGCCAGTAGCTACTGGGGAGGGGGCCAAGAGACCCAGTACTTC. V and J are TRBV19 and TRBJ2-5, with D perhaps TRBD2 (7 bases). The CDR3 sequence is 15 residues long. Trimming took 6 bases from V and 1 from J, leaving 15 bases between them. CDR1 LNHDA and CDR2 SQIVND come from the germline V gene (reference sequence).

V is TRBV7-9 and J is TRBJ2-7, with a tentative D call TRBD1 (5 bases). This CDR3 has 19 amino acids. Germline CDR1 and CDR2: SEHNR and FQNEAQ (reference sequence). V shed 1 base and J shed 2 bases, with 24 bases lying between them. CDR3 sequence reads: CASSLVGVFTDGQPYEQYF. The DNA for the CDR3 is TGTGCCAGCAGCTTAGTTGGGGTATTTACGGACGGACAACCCTACGAGCAGTACTTC. Full variable domain (outside the CDR3, taken from reference TRBV7-9 and TRBJ2-7): DTGVSQNPRHKITKRGQNVTFRCDPISEHNRLYWYRQTLGQGPEFLTYFQNEAQLEKSRLLSDRFSAERPKGSFSTLEIQRTEQGDSAMYLCASSLVGVFTDGQPYEQYFGPGTRLTVT.

CDR3: CASSQRSGSGRYNEQFF. The CDR3 DNA follows: TGTGCCAGCAGCCAGAGGAGCGGGAGCGGACGGTACAATGAGCAGTTCTTC. The V and J genes are TRBV4-2 and TRBJ2-1; 8 bases match TRBD2. CDR3 length: 17 residues. From germline, CDR1 is LGHNA and CDR2 YNFKEQ. J gave up 4 bases and V 3 bases, and 11 bases lay outside the gene matches.

The chain joins TRBV27 to TRBJ2-4; no firm D call. CDR1 is MNHEY and CDR2 is SMNVEV in the germline V gene (reference sequence). V was pared by 6 bases and J by 0 bases, with 9 bases between. CDR3 size: 14 residues. CDR3 bases: TGTGCCAGCAGGTCCACCCTAGCCAAAAACATTCAGTACTTC. Its protein is CASRSTLAKNIQYF.

Concerning this clone itself: Just one base apart from a much larger clone, this may be a read error. This rearrangement joins TRBV5-4 to TRBJ1-5, with a possible D match to TRBD1 (5 bases). The germline V and J ends were trimmed by 3 bases and 1 base, with 8 bases remaining between them. Germline V CDR1 and CDR2: SGHNT, YYREEE (reference sequence). CDR3 length: 14 residues. CDR3 in DNA: TGTGCCAGCAGCTACAGGTCGAGCAATCAGCCCCAGCATTTT. Its translation: CASSYRSSNQPQHF. Combining the CDR3 with reference TRBV5-4 and TRBJ1-5 gives the whole variable domain ETGVTQSPTHLIKTRGQQVTLRCSSQSGHNTVSWYQQALGQGPQFIFQYYREEENGRGNFPPRFSGLQFPNYSSELNVNALELDDSALYLCASSYRSSNQPQHFGDGTRLSIL.

The V and J genes are TRBV6-5 and TRBJ2-1; D gene unclear. The CDR3 covers 13 residues. The V and J ends lost 1 base and 6 bases respectively, with 7 bases between them. Germline CDR1 MNHEY, CDR2 SVGAGI. The CDR3 loop is CASSYYDRNEQFF. CDR3 nucleotide sequence: TGTGCCAGCAGTTACTACGACCGCAATGAGCAGTTCTTC.

This sequence joins TRBV4-3 and TRBJ2-2; D remains unclear. Trimming left V 0 bases short and J 1 base short, with 9 bases between. Germline V gene data show CDR1 as LGHNA and CDR2 as YSLEER. The CDR3 has 16 amino acids. The CDR3, as DNA: TGCGCCAGCAGCCAAGAGCTGCTCCGGAACACCGGGGAGCTGTTTTTT. Protein product: CASSQELLRNTGELFF.

A few counts support this clone. This chain connects TRBV10-3 to TRBJ2-1; 12 positions agree with TRBD2. V trimming: 5 bases; J trimming: 4 bases; junction bases outside the gene matches: 6. Germline-derived CDR1 and CDR2 are ENHRY and SYGVKD. The CDR3 spans 16 residues. The CDR3 region is CAISNRTSGIYNEQFF. The CDR3 coding sequence is TGTGCCATCAGTAACCGGACTAGCGGGATTTACAATGAGCAGTTCTTC.